Following are 28 T cell receptor beta chains from one sample sequenced in a study of Ad26.COV2.S vaccination and SARS-CoV-2 variants. Treatment here: 15 to 20 received Ad26.COV2.S at low or high dose, single or two shots; about 5 received placebo; per-sample allocation not given. It was on day 63 after the first vaccine or placebo injection that samples were taken. Profiling relied on immunoSEQ multiplex PCR, and the TCRdb table lists in-frame clones only, not all of them. The table shows 410,000 or so clones, with around nine tenths occurring only once. The sequencing here drew on peripheral blood, taken in a trial of Ad26.COV2.S vaccine versus placebo. These receptors were taken from a person between 18 and 65 years old who received the Ad26.COV2.S COVID-19 vaccine or a placebo.

The V and J genes are TRBV11-2 and TRBJ2-7; D remains unclear. V dropped 1 base and J dropped 2 bases, with 9 bases sitting between them. CDR3 length: 14 residues. The germline gives CDR1 SGHAT, CDR2 FQNNGV. This CDR3 is CASSLALQAYEQYF. Written as DNA, the CDR3 is TGTGCCAGCAGCTTAGCACTCCAGGCCTACGAGCAGTACTTC. Full variable domain (remainder filled in from reference TRBV11-2 and TRBJ2-7): EAGVAQSPRYKIIEKRQSVAFWCNPISGHATLYWYQQILGQGPKLLIQFQNNGVVDDSQLPKDRFSAERLKGVDSTLKIQPAKLEDSAVYLCASSLALQAYEQYFGPGTRLTVT.

The rearrangement links TRBV6-1 to TRBJ2-6; D is unresolved. The CDR3 has 17 residues. V was pared by 4 bases and J by 0 bases, with 13 bases between. CDR1 and CDR2 (germline): MNHNS, SASEGT. As DNA, the CDR3 is TGTGCCAGCAGTGCTTCAGTTTTCCTCTCTGGGGCCAACGTCCTGACTTTC. It encodes CASSASVFLSGANVLTF.

This rearrangement joins TRBV5-5 to TRBJ1-1; D not certain. The CDR3 is 13 residues long. Germline CDR1 is SGHKS and CDR2 is YYEKEE (reference sequence). With 4 bases removed from V and 1 base from J, the gap between germline ends came to 8 bases. CDR3 in amino acids: CASSNGPNTEAFF. Written as DNA, the CDR3 is TGTGCCAGCAGCAACGGCCCGAACACTGAAGCTTTCTTT.

This chain joins TRBV5-4 and TRBJ2-7; 7 bases fit TRBD1. Germline V gives CDR1 SGHNT, CDR2 YYREEE (reference sequence). V lost 4 bases and J lost 2; bases outside the gene matches: 12. This CDR3 region has 16 residues. CDR3 in amino acids: CASSPEQGRSPYEQYF. CDR3 coding DNA: TGTGCCAGCAGCCCGGAACAGGGGCGCTCTCCCTACGAGCAGTACTTC.

The chain joins TRBV6-5 to TRBJ1-4; no definite D call. The germline gives CDR1 MNHEY, CDR2 SVGAGI. This CDR3 is built from 13 residues. V lost 2 bases to trimming and J lost 10 bases, with 11 bases between them. The CDR3 protein is CASSYISATKLFF. The CDR3 nucleotides are TGTGCCAGCAGTTACATCTCCGCGACAAAACTGTTTTTT.

This clone occurred once. The chain has TRBV7-9 and TRBJ2-6; D not certain. Trimming left V 6 bases short and J 4 bases short, with 7 bases between. The germline V gene encodes CDR1 SEHNR and CDR2 FQNEAQ (reference sequence). The CDR3 runs 13 residues. CDR3 region: CASSFRGANVLTF. In DNA form, the CDR3 reads TGTGCCAGCAGTTTTAGGGGGGCCAACGTCCTGACTTTC. The whole variable domain, filled in from reference TRBV7-9 and TRBJ2-6, reads DTGVSQNPRHKITKRGQNVTFRCDPISEHNRLYWYRQTLGQGPEFLTYFQNEAQLEKSRLLSDRFSAERPKGSFSTLEIQRTEQGDSAMYLCASSFRGANVLTFGAGSRLTVL.

This rearrangement joins TRBV15 to TRBJ1-1, with D unresolved. V shed 3 bases and J shed 2 bases, with 4 bases lying between them. CDR3 length: 12 residues. The germline CDR1 and CDR2 sequences are LNHNV and YYDKDF (reference sequence). CDR3 residues: CATSSGNTEAFF. CDR3 in DNA: TGTGCCACCAGCAGTGGCAACACTGAAGCTTTCTTT.

This clone was detected only once. The rearrangement uses TRBV10-3 and TRBJ2-7; 8 bases line up with TRBD2. Germline trimming cut 7 bases from V and 7 bases from J; bases unmatched to any gene: 9. Germline V gives CDR1 ENHRY, CDR2 SYGVKD. The CDR3 runs 13 residues. The CDR3 DNA is TGTGCCATCACCGGGAGGGAGGCGGGGGAGCAGTACTTC. It codes for CAITGREAGEQYF.

This chain uses TRBV27 with TRBJ2-1; 8 nucleotides agree with TRBD2. This CDR3 spans 16 amino acids. The J segment lost 6 bases and the V segment lost 6 bases, leaving 13 bases of the junction unmatched. Germline CDR1 is MNHEY and CDR2 is SMNVEV (reference sequence). CDR3 region: CASRVQPVAGGNEQFF. The CDR3 DNA reads TGTGCCAGCAGAGTCCAGCCCGTCGCGGGAGGCAATGAGCAGTTCTTC.

J is TRBJ1-6 and V is TRBV7-2; D not certain. This CDR3 has 13 residues. Trimming left V 4 bases short and J 10 bases short, with 11 bases between. The germline V gene has CDR1 SGHTA and CDR2 FQGNSA. The CDR3: CASSSTLESPLHF. CDR3 sequence (DNA): TGTGCCAGCAGCTCAACCTTAGAGTCACCCCTCCACTTT.

The V call is TRBV6-5, the J call TRBJ2-1, with D tentatively TRBD1 or TRBD2 (5 bases each). V was shortened by 0 bases and J by 9 bases, with 6 bases between the two germline ends. The germline V gene has CDR1 MNHEY and CDR2 SVGAGI. The CDR3 is 12 residues long. CDR3 in amino acids: CASSYSRGEQFF. CDR3 sequence (DNA): TGTGCCAGCAGTTACTCGAGGGGTGAGCAGTTCTTC.

V gene TRBV9 combines with J gene TRBJ2-5, with D tentatively TRBD2 (6 bases). This CDR3 has 17 residues. CDR1 SGDLS and CDR2 YYNGEE come from the germline V gene. Trimming took off 0 bases at V and 3 bases at J, with 18 bases between the two ends. CDR3 loop: CASSVEIEGSGKETQYF. The CDR3 nucleotides read TGTGCCAGCAGCGTAGAAATCGAGGGTAGCGGAAAAGAGACCCAGTACTTC.

The rearrangement links TRBV19 to TRBJ1-5; D is uncertain. V gave up 6 bases and J gave up 7 bases, with 10 bases separating them. The length of the CDR3 is 12 residues. The germline CDR1 and CDR2 sequences are LNHDA and SQIVND (reference sequence). This chain's CDR3 is CASSLMAQPQHF. The CDR3 region has the DNA TGTGCCAGTAGCCTCATGGCGCAGCCCCAGCATTTT.

This chain uses TRBV13 with TRBJ2-1, with D tentatively TRBD1 (6 bases). V gave up 3 bases and J gave up 0 bases, with 12 bases separating them. The CDR3 totals 16 residues. Germline V gene lookup returns CDR1 PRHDT and CDR2 FYEKMQ (reference sequence). CDR3 in DNA: TGTGCCAGCAGCTTTTTTGGACAGATCTCCTACAATGAGCAGTTCTTC. This translates into CASSFFGQISYNEQFF.

V gene TRBV7-2 combines with J gene TRBJ2-7, with a tentative D call TRBD2 (5 bases). The V and J ends lost 1 base and 3 bases respectively, with 10 bases between them. CDR3 length equals 14 residues. The germline V gene encodes CDR1 SGHTA and CDR2 FQGNSA. CDR3 DNA sequence: TGTGCCAGCAGCTTAGTAGAGGGCGTCTACGAGCAGTACTTC. It is translated as CASSLVEGVYEQYF.

This clone was seen a single time. The chain links TRBV7-7 to TRBJ2-1, with 8 nucleotides matching TRBD1. Germline V gives CDR1 SSHAT, CDR2 FNYEAQ (reference sequence). Trimming took 5 bases from V and 5 from J; bases not matched to a gene: 8. There are 15 residues in the CDR3. The CDR3 bases are TGTGCCAGCAGCCCAACACCGGGACAGGACAATGAGCAGTTCTTC. The encoded protein is CASSPTPGQDNEQFF.

The chain carries TRBV29-1 and TRBJ2-3, with D uncertain. The CDR3 spans 12 residues. The germline V gene has CDR1 SQVTM and CDR2 ANQGSEA. The V gene lost 3 bases and the J gene lost 2 bases, with 6 bases spanning the gap. CDR3 sequence (DNA): TGCAGCGTTGAGATTAACACAGATACGCAGTATTTT. This encodes CSVEINTDTQYF.

The chain links TRBV7-2 to TRBJ2-7; D might be TRBD2 (6 bases). The CDR3 sequence is 14 residues long. The ends were cut back, 3 bases at V and 4 bases at J, with 13 bases in the middle. Germline loops: CDR1 SGHTA, CDR2 FQGNSA. The CDR3 nucleotides are TGTGCCAGCAGCTTTCCGGGACTTAATTACGAGCAGTACTTC. Protein sequence: CASSFPGLNYEQYF.

Only one count was recorded for this clone. The chain joins TRBV6-4 to TRBJ1-2; 7 bases map to TRBD1. The J segment lost 6 bases and the V segment lost 1 base, leaving 11 bases of the junction unmatched. The CDR3 runs to 16 residues. Per the germline V gene, CDR1 is MRHNA and CDR2 is SNTAGT. The CDR3 DNA sequence: TGTGCCAGCAGTGACTTTTCCCAGGGGGAAGGAGATGGCTACACCTTC. This codes for CASSDFSQGEGDGYTF.

The CDR3 coding sequence is TGTGCCAGCAGTGTTACAGGGGTCGCTGAAGCTTTCTTT. Translated, it gives CASSVTGVAEAFF. This chain links TRBV9 with TRBJ1-1; 7 nucleotides agree with TRBD1. The germline CDR1 and CDR2 sequences are SGDLS and YYNGEE. V lost 5 bases and J lost 6; bases outside the gene matches: 7. The CDR3 has 13 residues.

The chain employs TRBV3-1 (or the pseudogene TRBV3-2) and TRBJ1-1; TRBD1 matches 9 bases. The CDR3 totals 16 residues. Losses at the gene ends were 4 bases for V and 0 bases for J; bases not matched to a gene: 6. In germline, CDR1 is LGHDT, CDR2 YNNKEL (reference sequence). The CDR3 coding sequence is TGTGCCAGCAGCCCTACAGGGGGCCCCCTGAACACTGAAGCTTTCTTT. It translates to CASSPTGGPLNTEAFF.

As to this clone: Other DNA sequences in the same sample also yield this CDR3. The chain couples TRBV6-5 to TRBJ1-6; tentatively, D is TRBD1 (6 bases). Per germline, CDR1 MNHEY and CDR2 SVGAGI. The CDR3 totals 15 residues. V was trimmed by 0 bases and J by 7 bases, leaving 10 bases between them. CDR3 sequence: CASSYSRGSNSPLHF. CDR3 bases: TGTGCCAGCAGTTACTCCAGGGGATCAAATTCACCCCTCCACTTT.

The V and J genes are TRBV20-1 and TRBJ2-3, with D hard to call. From germline, CDR1 is DFQATT and CDR2 SNEGSKA (reference sequence). V gave up 7 bases and J gave up 5 bases, with 10 bases separating them. CDR3 size: 11 residues. The CDR3 nucleotides are TGCAGTGGGACGTTTCGAGATACGCAGTATTTT. It yields the protein CSGTFRDTQYF.

V usage is TRBV19 and J usage is TRBJ2-7; tentatively, D is TRBD1 (6 bases). The V gene lost 4 bases and the J gene lost 0 bases, with 13 bases spanning the gap. Germline CDR1 LNHDA, CDR2 SQIVND (reference sequence). The CDR3 extends over 15 amino acids. In DNA, the CDR3 is TGTGCCAGTAGTAGTCATGCGACAGGCTCCTACGAGCAGTACTTC. Translated: CASSSHATGSYEQYF.

The chain couples TRBV20-1 to TRBJ2-2; TRBD2 aligns across 12 bases. Germline V CDR1 and CDR2: DFQATT, SNEGSKA (reference sequence). This CDR3 comprises 15 residues. Germline trimming cut 3 bases from V and 6 bases from J; bases unmatched to any gene: 5. CDR3 amino acids: CSASPSGRAAGELFF. For the CDR3, the DNA is TGCAGTGCTAGTCCTAGCGGGAGGGCCGCCGGGGAGCTGTTTTTT.

This clone was recorded only once. The V call is TRBV2, the J call TRBJ1-5; D unclear. V lost 6 bases, J lost 4 bases, and 16 bases lay in between. The CDR3 has 15 amino acids. CDR1 is SNHLY, CDR2 FYNNEI, per germline. This chain's CDR3 is CASRDRRALNQPQHF. CDR3 coding DNA: TGTGCCAGCAGGGACCGACGGGCTCTGAATCAGCCCCAGCATTTT. The whole variable domain, remainder taken from reference TRBV2 and TRBJ1-5, is EPEVTQTPSHQVTQMGQEVILRCVPISNHLYFYWYRQILGQKVEFLVSFYNNEISEKSEIFDDQFSVERPDGSNFTLKIRSTKLEDSAMYFCASRDRRALNQPQHFGDGTRLSIL.

The chain employs TRBV19 and TRBJ1-2; TRBD1 might be the D (6 bases). Germline CDR1 reads LNHDA; CDR2 reads SQIVND (reference sequence). The CDR3 length is 12 residues. With 7 bases removed from V and 3 bases from J, the gap between germline ends came to 9 bases. The CDR3 nucleotides read TGTGCCAGTAAGGCAGGGGACTATGGCTACACCTTC. Protein product: CASKAGDYGYTF.

A remark on this clone: One end of the junction does not line up with germline, which may come from a read error. Other DNA sequences in this specimen translate into the identical CDR3. The rearrangement uses TRBV20-1 and TRBJ1-2; D might be TRBD1 (6 bases). CDR1 DFQATT and CDR2 SNEGSKA come from the germline V gene (reference sequence). The CDR3 spans 10 residues. DNA for the CDR3: TGCAGTGCTGGGGACAATGGTTACACCTTC. This sequence encodes CSAGDNGYTF.